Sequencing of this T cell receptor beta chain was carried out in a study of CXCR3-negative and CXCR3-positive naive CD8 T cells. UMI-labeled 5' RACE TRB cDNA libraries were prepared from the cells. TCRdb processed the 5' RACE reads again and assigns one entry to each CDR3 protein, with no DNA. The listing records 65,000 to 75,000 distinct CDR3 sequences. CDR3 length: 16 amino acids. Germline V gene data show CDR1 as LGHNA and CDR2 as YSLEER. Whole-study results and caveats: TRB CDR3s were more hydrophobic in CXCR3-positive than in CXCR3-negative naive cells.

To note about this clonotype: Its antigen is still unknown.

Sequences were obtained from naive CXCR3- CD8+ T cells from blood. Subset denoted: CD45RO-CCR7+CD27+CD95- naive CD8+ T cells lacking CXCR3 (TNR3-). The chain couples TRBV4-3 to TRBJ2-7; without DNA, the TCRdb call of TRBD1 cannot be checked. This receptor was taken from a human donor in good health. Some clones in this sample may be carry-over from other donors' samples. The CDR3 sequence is CASSQGRAGATYEQYF.